This passage covers 32 T cell receptor beta chains from one sample sequenced in a study of beta chain features in type 1 diabetes. Expressed TCRB transcripts were sequenced after all isolated RNA was converted to cDNA. The data were produced by immunoSEQ multiplex PCR, yet TCRdb's version contains in-frame clones alone and is incomplete. In the table there are 620,000 or so clones, less than 20% of which are singletons. What was sequenced was naive CD4+ T cells from blood. These receptors were obtained from a man in his late teens or twenties in good health.

V usage is TRBV5-4 and J usage is TRBJ1-2, with 7 bases that match TRBD1. V lost 2 bases, J lost 5 bases, and 3 bases stayed unmatched. CDR3 length: 13 residues. The V gene's germline CDR1 is SGHNT and CDR2 YYREEE (reference sequence). The CDR3 nucleotides are TGTGCCAGCAGCTTTGGACAGGATTATGGCTACACCTTC. As protein: CASSFGQDYGYTF.

This clone has a handful of counts. This chain links TRBV27 with TRBJ1-4; 11 bases are shared with TRBD1. Per the germline V gene, CDR1 is MNHEY and CDR2 is SMNVEV (reference sequence). The CDR3 sequence is 15 residues long. With V trimmed by 5 bases and J by 5 bases, 4 bases remained unmatched. CDR3 in DNA: TGTGCCAGCAGTCTGAGGGACAGGGGGAATGAAAAACTGTTTTTT. This gives the protein CASSLRDRGNEKLFF.

The V and J genes are TRBV7-2 and TRBJ1-1; D ambiguous. The CDR3 is 12 residues long. V dropped 2 bases and J dropped 8 bases, with 9 bases sitting between them. Germline-derived CDR1 and CDR2 are SGHTA and FQGNSA. CDR3 sequence reads: CASSLLGSEAFF. In DNA form, the CDR3 reads TGTGCCAGCAGCTTACTGGGTTCGGAAGCTTTCTTT. Looking up the rest from reference TRBV7-2 and TRBJ1-1 gives the full variable domain: GAGVSQSPSNKVTEKGKDVELRCDPISGHTALYWYRQSLGQGLEFLIYFQGNSAPDKSGLPSDRFSAERTGGSVSTLTIQRTQQEDSAVYLCASSLLGSEAFFGQGTRLTVV.

The table lists this clone with a few counts. The V call is TRBV27, the J call TRBJ2-7; no clear D gene. The CDR3 has 14 residues. The V end lost 3 bases, the J end lost 4 bases, and 13 bases lay between the germline ends. Germline values: CDR1 MNHEY, CDR2 SMNVEV (reference sequence). For the CDR3, the DNA is TGTGCCAGCAGTTTTAAAGCTTCCCTGTACGAGCAGTACTTC. Amino acid sequence: CASSFKASLYEQYF.

This clone was detected many times. The chain recombines TRBV14 with TRBJ2-1; a possible D gene is TRBD1 (6 bases). Germline-derived CDR1 and CDR2 are SGHDN and FVKESK. This CDR3 contains 15 residues. Trimming left V 2 bases short and J 6 bases short, with 14 bases between. The CDR3 sequence: CASSQQGWAVNEQFF. The CDR3 DNA reads TGTGCCAGCAGCCAACAGGGGTGGGCTGTCAATGAGCAGTTCTTC. Full variable domain (missing parts from reference TRBV14 and TRBJ2-1): EAGVTQFPSHSVIEKGQTVTLRCDPISGHDNLYWYRRVMGKEIKFLLHFVKESKQDESGMPNNRFLAERTGGTYSTLKVQPAELEDSGVYFCASSQQGWAVNEQFFGPGTRLTVL.

This clone has a handful of counts. The V call is TRBV4-2, the J call TRBJ1-2, with TRBD1 as a possible D gene (5 bases). The CDR3 extends over 15 amino acids. Looked up from germline, CDR1 is LGHNA and CDR2 is YNFKEQ. The ends were cut back, 0 bases at V and 0 bases at J, with 8 bases in the middle. CDR3 region: CASSQEPGPNYGYTF. CDR3 in DNA: TGTGCCAGCAGCCAAGAACCAGGGCCTAACTATGGCTACACCTTC.

The V call is TRBV5-8, the J call TRBJ1-5; D is uncertain. Germline V gene sequence: CDR1 SGHTS, CDR2 YDEGEE. The V and J ends lost 9 bases and 5 bases respectively, with 15 bases between them. The CDR3 sequence is 13 residues long. CDR3 sequence: CATRSWADQPQHF. The CDR3 DNA reads TGTGCCACCCGGTCATGGGCTGATCAGCCCCAGCATTTT.

This clone showed up just a few times. The chain recombines TRBV6-4 with TRBJ2-4, with 7 nucleotides matching TRBD2. The V gene end was trimmed by 4 bases and the J gene end by 8 bases; junction bases not matched to a gene: 5. Germline assignment: CDR1 MRHNA and CDR2 SNTAGT. The CDR3 is 13 amino acids. In nucleotides, the CDR3 is TGTGCCAGCAGTGTTGAGCGGGGCGACATTCAGTACTTC. It specifies CASSVERGDIQYF.

J is TRBJ1-1 and V is TRBV29-1; 7 positions agree with TRBD1. The CDR3 spans 12 residues. In germline, CDR1 is SQVTM, CDR2 ANQGSEA. V dropped 7 bases and J dropped 5; count of bases not matched to a gene: 7. The CDR3 DNA reads as TGCAGCGCGGACAGGATGAGGACTGAAGCTTTCTTT. Its translation is CSADRMRTEAFF.

The V gene is TRBV6-7, the J gene TRBJ1-5, with D possibly being TRBD1 (6 bases). TRBV6-7 is filed as an ORF, its function uncertain. The CDR3 sequence is 18 residues long. The V end was cut by 2 bases, the J end by 0 bases, with 17 bases between. The CDR3 spells CASSYRKTQGFSNQPQHF. DNA of the CDR3: TGTGCCAGCAGTTACAGAAAAACCCAGGGGTTTAGCAATCAGCCCCAGCATTTT.

The rearrangement joins TRBV11-2 to TRBJ2-3, with 9 nucleotides matching TRBD2. The germline gives CDR1 SGHAT, CDR2 FQNNGV. The CDR3 loop spans 17 amino acids. V lost 0 bases and J lost 0; bases outside the gene matches: 4. The CDR3 reads CASSLEGLATSTDTQYF. Here the CDR3 DNA reads TGTGCCAGCAGCTTAGAGGGACTAGCCACTAGCACAGATACGCAGTATTTT.

A note on this clone: Other DNA sequences of this sample code for an identical CDR3. The chain has TRBV18 and TRBJ1-1; D remains ambiguous. Germline-derived CDR1 and CDR2 are KGHSH and LQKENI. The CDR3 is 13 amino acids. V lost 1 base and J lost 1, with 4 bases in between. The CDR3 protein is CASSPRENTEAFF. The CDR3 DNA reads as TGTGCCAGCTCACCACGGGAGAACACTGAAGCTTTCTTT.

The chain carries TRBV5-1 and TRBJ1-5, with D perhaps TRBD1 (5 bases). CDR1 is SGHRS and CDR2 is YFSETQ in the germline V gene. Between the trimmed V and J ends, which lost 2 bases and 7 bases, there was a span of 10 bases. This CDR3 is 13 amino acids long. The CDR3 nucleotides read TGCGCCAGCAGCTTTGAGGGGAGGCAGCCCCAGCATTTT. It codes for CASSFEGRQPQHF.

This chain uses TRBV2 with TRBJ1-5; perhaps TRBD1 as D (5 bases). Trimming pared 4 bases from V and 0 bases from J, leaving 16 bases between. CDR3 length equals 17 residues. The germline gives CDR1 SNHLY, CDR2 FYNNEI. CDR3 amino acids: CASSALRGLYSNQPQHF. In nucleotides, the CDR3 is TGTGCCAGCAGTGCGCTCCGGGGCCTATATAGCAATCAGCCCCAGCATTTT.

The V gene is TRBV7-2, the J gene TRBJ1-1; TRBD1 matches 8 bases. Germline assignment: CDR1 SGHTA and CDR2 FQGNSA. The junction had 10 bases not matched to a gene; V was cut back by 5 bases and J by 8 bases. The CDR3 is 14 amino acids. In DNA form, the CDR3 reads TGTGCCAGCAGCCTCGGACAGGGAGTAAGGGAAGCTTTCTTT. This translates into CASSLGQGVREAFF.

This clone showed up just a few times. Here the CDR3 reads CASSPDVTIEQFF. The CDR3, as DNA: TGCGCCAGCAGCCCAGACGTGACTATAGAGCAGTTCTTC. This chain joins TRBV5-1 and TRBJ2-1; tentatively, D is TRBD2 (5 bases). CDR1 and CDR2 from the germline V gene are SGHRS and YFSETQ. Between the trimmed V and J ends, which lost 4 bases and 10 bases, there was a span of 15 bases. The CDR3 contains 13 residues.

V gene TRBV10-3 combines with J gene TRBJ1-5, with a tentative D call TRBD1 (6 bases). The V end was cut by 9 bases, the J end by 4 bases, with 10 bases between. The CDR3 length is 12 residues. The germline CDR1 and CDR2 sequences are ENHRY and SYGVKD. The chain's CDR3 is CAIQGQNQPQHF. As DNA, the CDR3 is TGTGCCATACAGGGTCAGAATCAGCCCCAGCATTTT.

V usage is TRBV7-9 and J usage is TRBJ1-5; weak D call: TRBD1 (5 bases). CDR1 is SEHNR and CDR2 is FQNEAQ in the germline V gene (reference sequence). This CDR3 contains 16 residues. The V end lost 5 bases, the J end lost 1 base, and 15 bases lay between the germline ends. The CDR3, as DNA: TGTGCCAGCAGCCCCCCTCAGGGCTGGAGCAATCAGCCCCAGCATTTT. This gives the protein CASSPPQGWSNQPQHF.

About this clone: The identical CDR3 is also encoded by other nucleotide sequences in the sample. This chain uses TRBV5-6 with TRBJ1-5, with 8 bases identical to TRBD1. The germline V gene has CDR1 SGHDT and CDR2 YYEEEE. The CDR3 totals 15 residues. V lost 0 bases, J lost 1 base, and 0 bases stayed unmatched. Written as DNA, the CDR3 is TGTGCCAGCAGCTTGGGGACAGGGAGCAATCAGCCCCAGCATTTT. Its translation is CASSLGTGSNQPQHF.

This clone was picked up a small number of times. The genes are TRBV5-1 and TRBJ1-2; D not certain. V lost 0 bases and J 0 bases, leaving 12 bases between the germline ends. This CDR3 region has 16 residues. Germline V gene lookup returns CDR1 SGHRS and CDR2 YFSETQ. Here the CDR3 DNA reads TGCGCCAGCAGCTTGGTTACAGCAGGTTCTAACTATGGCTACACCTTC. It specifies CASSLVTAGSNYGYTF.

Only a few counts were recorded for this clone. The genes are TRBV9 and TRBJ1-1; 7 positions match TRBD1. V lost 4 bases, J lost 0 bases, and 6 bases stayed unmatched. Germline assignment: CDR1 SGDLS and CDR2 YYNGEE. CDR3 length equals 15 residues. For the CDR3, the DNA is TGTGCCAGCAGCTCCCAGGGGGTATTGAACACTGAAGCTTTCTTT. Protein: CASSSQGVLNTEAFF.

This clone has a handful of counts. The J gene is TRBJ2-2, the V gene TRBV18, with TRBD2 identical over 7 bases. In germline, CDR1 is KGHSH, CDR2 LQKENI. The CDR3 is 17 amino acids. With V trimmed by 3 bases and J by 3 bases, 10 bases remained unmatched. The CDR3 sequence is CASSPTLAPRDTGELFF. The CDR3 DNA sequence: TGTGCCAGCTCACCTACACTAGCGCCCAGGGACACCGGGGAGCTGTTTTTT.

The rearrangement uses TRBV4-3 and TRBJ1-3; D not certain. The V gene's germline CDR1 is LGHNA and CDR2 YSLEER. This CDR3 contains 16 residues. V lost 0 bases to trimming and J lost 4 bases, with 13 bases between them. DNA for the CDR3: TGCGCCAGCAGCCAAGATCGTTGGTTTTCCGGAAACACCATATATTTT. Amino acid sequence: CASSQDRWFSGNTIYF.

This clone was observed a handful of times. The chain uses TRBV30 and TRBJ1-5, with D uncertain. The CDR3 totals 18 residues. Germline assignment: CDR1 GTSNPN and CDR2 SVGIG (reference sequence). Trimming shortened V by 4 bases and J by 4 bases, and 26 bases separated the two germline ends. CDR3 protein: CAWKGRLAEGRLNQPQHF. In nucleotides, the CDR3 is TGTGCCTGGAAAGGTCGCCTCGCCGAGGGTCGCCTTAATCAGCCCCAGCATTTT.

In this sample, this clone turned up a few times. The chain links TRBV27 to TRBJ1-2, with D unclear. CDR3 size: 13 residues. Germline CDR1 reads MNHEY; CDR2 reads SMNVEV (reference sequence). Deletions cut 5 bases from V and 5 bases from J, with 12 bases between. CDR3 DNA: TGTGCCAGCAGTCCGATCCCATATTATGGCTACACCTTC. It yields the protein CASSPIPYYGYTF.

This clone was observed a single time. This chain uses TRBV19 with TRBJ1-2; 7 bases are a match to TRBD1. This CDR3 has 14 amino acids. J was trimmed by 0 bases and V by 7 bases; bases with no gene match: 5. CDR1 and CDR2 (germline): LNHDA, SQIVND (reference sequence). The CDR3 here is CASTTGTANYGYTF. In nucleotides, the CDR3 is TGTGCCAGTACGACCGGGACAGCTAACTATGGCTACACCTTC.

The chain employs TRBV28 and TRBJ2-7, with D perhaps TRBD1 (5 bases). Trimming shortened V by 4 bases and J by 2 bases, and 12 bases separated the two germline ends. CDR3 length equals 14 residues. The germline CDR1 and CDR2 sequences are MDHEN and SYDVKM. The CDR3 sequence: CASSSAGFTYEQYF. The DNA for the CDR3 is TGTGCCAGCAGTTCGGCAGGGTTCACCTACGAGCAGTACTTC.

This clone was detected a few times. The chain recombines TRBV7-2 with TRBJ2-3, with 7 bases matching TRBD2. From germline, CDR1 is SGHTA and CDR2 FQGNSA. The CDR3 sequence is 14 residues long. With 5 bases clipped from V and 5 bases from J, the junction kept 7 bases outside the gene matches. The CDR3 DNA reads as TGTGCCAGCAGCCTCGGAACTAGCGTAGATACGCAGTATTTT. Translating it yields CASSLGTSVDTQYF.

This clone was seen only a few times. V usage is TRBV5-1 and J usage is TRBJ1-1, with D possibly being TRBD1 (5 bases). V lost 2 bases and J lost 1, with 9 bases in between. This CDR3 is 14 amino acids long. From germline, CDR1 is SGHRS and CDR2 YFSETQ. The CDR3 DNA is TGCGCCAGCAGCTTTAACACAGGGAACACTGAAGCTTTCTTT. Translated: CASSFNTGNTEAFF.

The CDR3, as DNA: TGTGCCAGCAGCTTAGATGGGGGCTATGGCTACACCTTC. Translating gives CASSLDGGYGYTF. The chain uses TRBV11-2 and TRBJ1-2, with D possibly being TRBD1 (5 bases). Germline-derived CDR1 and CDR2 are SGHAT and FQNNGV. V shed 0 bases and J shed 4 bases, with 6 bases lying between them. The CDR3 is made up of 13 amino acids.

This chain connects TRBV12-5 to TRBJ2-3; D ambiguous. CDR1 LGHNT and CDR2 FRNRAP come from the germline V gene. The V gene lost 4 bases and the J gene lost 6 bases, with 8 bases spanning the gap. The CDR3 contains 12 residues. The CDR3 bases are TGTGCTAGTGGTTCACAAGTGGATACGCAGTATTTT. Its translation: CASGSQVDTQYF.

The chain carries TRBV18 and TRBJ2-5, with TRBD1 identical over 9 bases. The CDR3 runs 14 residues. The V and J ends lost 6 bases and 4 bases, in that order; junction bases with no gene match: 6. From germline, CDR1 is KGHSH and CDR2 LQKENI. The CDR3 DNA reads as TGTGCCAGCTCGGAATGGGACAGGGCAGAGACCCAGTACTTC. The encoded protein is CASSEWDRAETQYF.